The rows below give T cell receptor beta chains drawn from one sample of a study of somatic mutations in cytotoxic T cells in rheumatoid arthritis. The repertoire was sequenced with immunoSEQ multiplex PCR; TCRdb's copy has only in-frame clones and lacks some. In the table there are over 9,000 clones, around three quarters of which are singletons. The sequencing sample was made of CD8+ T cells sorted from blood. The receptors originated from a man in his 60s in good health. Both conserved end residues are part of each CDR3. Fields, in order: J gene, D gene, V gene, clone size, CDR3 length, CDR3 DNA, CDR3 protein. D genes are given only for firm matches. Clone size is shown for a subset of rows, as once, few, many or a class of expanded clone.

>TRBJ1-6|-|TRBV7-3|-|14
TGTGCCAGCAGCTTAATCGGGGGGAATTCACCCCTCCACTTT
CASSLIGGNSPLHF
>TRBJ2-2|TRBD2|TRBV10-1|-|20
TGCGCCAGCAGTAACCCACAAAGGCCAGCGGGGGGCCGGGGCACCGGGGAGCTGTTTTTT
CASSNPQRPAGGRGTGELFF
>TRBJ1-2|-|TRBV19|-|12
TGTGCCAGTAGTGCCCAGGGTAGTGGCTACACCTTC
CASSAQGSGYTF
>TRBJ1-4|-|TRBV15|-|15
TGTGCCACCAGCAGGTTCACAGGGTCTAATGAAAAACTGTTTTTT
CATSRFTGSNEKLFF
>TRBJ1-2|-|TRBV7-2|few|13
TGTGCCAGCAGCTTAGTCCCAGACTATGGCTACACCTTC
CASSLVPDYGYTF
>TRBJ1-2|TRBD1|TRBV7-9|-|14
TGTGCCAGCAGCCGACAGGGTGGCCTGCGAGGCTACACCTTC
CASSRQGGLRGYTF
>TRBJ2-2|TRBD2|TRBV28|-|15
TGTGCCAGCAGTTTTAATGGTCGGGAGGTCGGGGAGCTGTTTTTT
CASSFNGREVGELFF
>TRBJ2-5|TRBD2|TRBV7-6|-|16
TGTGCCAGCAGCAAATCTCATAGCGGGGGCCAAGAGACCCAGTACTTC
CASSKSHSGGQETQYF
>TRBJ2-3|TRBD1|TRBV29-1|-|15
TGCAGCGTTGAAGGGGTCCAGGGGGCTAGAGATACGCAGTATTTT
CSVEGVQGARDTQYF
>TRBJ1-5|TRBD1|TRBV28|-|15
TGTGCCAGCAGTCCACCGACAGGGGGCAATCAGCCCCAGCATTTT
CASSPPTGGNQPQHF
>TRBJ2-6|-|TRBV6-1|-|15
TGTGCCAGCAGTATCTCGCTCTCTGGGGCCAACGTCCTGACTTTC
CASSISLSGANVLTF
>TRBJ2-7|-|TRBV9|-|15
TGTGCCAGCAGCGTAGAGGCAGGGGACTCCTACGAGCAGTACTTC
CASSVEAGDSYEQYF
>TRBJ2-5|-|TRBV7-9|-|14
TGTGCCAGCAGCCGGGACTTTACGACGGAGACCCAGTACTTC
CASSRDFTTETQYF
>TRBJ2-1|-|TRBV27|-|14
TGTGCCAGCAGTTTCTCTAGATTTCTTAATGAGCAGTTCTTC
CASSFSRFLNEQFF
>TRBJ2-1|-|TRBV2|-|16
TGTGCCAGCAGTCGGGCTAGCCAACAACTTAACAATGAGCAGTTCTTC
CASSRASQQLNNEQFF
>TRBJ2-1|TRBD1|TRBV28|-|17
TGTGCCAGCAGTTATCCGGGACAGGGGGCGCGCGGGAGGGAGCAGTTCTTC
CASSYPGQGARGREQFF
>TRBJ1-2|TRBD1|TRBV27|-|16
TGTGCCAGCAGTTTTCAAGGGACAGGGGGTCCGGCGGGCTACACCTTC
CASSFQGTGGPAGYTF
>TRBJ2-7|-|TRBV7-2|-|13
TGTGCCAGCAGCTTAGGCTTGGCCCTCGAGCAGTACTTC
CASSLGLALEQYF
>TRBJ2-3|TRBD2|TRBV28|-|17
TGTGCCAGCAGTTTATACCTAGCGGGGGAGGGAACAGATACGCAGTATTTT
CASSLYLAGEGTDTQYF
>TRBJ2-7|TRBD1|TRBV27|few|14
TGTGCCAGCAGTGGACAGGGAAGTGCCTACGAGCAGTACTTC
CASSGQGSAYEQYF
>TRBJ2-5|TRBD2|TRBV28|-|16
TGTGCCAGCAGTTTAAGGCGGGAGAGGCCCCAAGAGACCCAGTACTTC
CASSLRRERPQETQYF
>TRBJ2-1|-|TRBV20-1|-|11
TGCAGTGTTCTAGATGTGACGGACCAGTTCTTC
CSVLDVTDQFF
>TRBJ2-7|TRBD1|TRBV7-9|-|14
TGTGCCAGCAGCTTACAGGGGGCTCAAGACGAGCAGTACTTC
CASSLQGAQDEQYF
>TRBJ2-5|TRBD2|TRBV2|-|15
TGTGCCAGCACCCCCGGGACTAGCGCGTTAGAGACCCAGTACTTC
CASTPGTSALETQYF
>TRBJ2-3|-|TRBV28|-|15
TGTGCCAGCAGTTCCGGGACTTCGTTCACAGATACGCAGTATTTT
CASSSGTSFTDTQYF
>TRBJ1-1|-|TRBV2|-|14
TGTGCCAGCAGTGAAAACCTCTTGAACACTGAAGCTTTCTTT
CASSENLLNTEAFF
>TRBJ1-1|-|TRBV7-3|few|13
TGTGCCAGCAGCCTATCATGGACCACTGAAGCTTTCTTT
CASSLSWTTEAFF
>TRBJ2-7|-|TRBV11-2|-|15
TGTGCCAGCAGCCCTCTCTACAGGGGGGGGTACGAGCAGTACTTC
CASSPLYRGGYEQYF
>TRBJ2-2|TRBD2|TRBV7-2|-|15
TGTGCCAGCAGCTTAGTCGGGGGGGCGGACGGGGAGCTGTTTTTT
CASSLVGGADGELFF
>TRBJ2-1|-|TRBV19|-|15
TGTGCCAGTAGTCCTTGGGACGACTCCTACAATGAGCAGTTCTTC
CASSPWDDSYNEQFF
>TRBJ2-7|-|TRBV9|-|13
TGTGCCAGCAGTGTTCTAGGGGTGGACGAGCAGTACTTC
CASSVLGVDEQYF
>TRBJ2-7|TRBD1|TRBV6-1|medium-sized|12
TGTGCCAGCACAGGGGGTAGGGGCGAGCAGTACTTC
CASTGGRGEQYF
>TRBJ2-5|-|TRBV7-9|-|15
TGTGCCAGCAGCTTTAGGGGACCCCCTCTGGAGACCCAGTACTTC
CASSFRGPPLETQYF
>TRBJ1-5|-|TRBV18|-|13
TGTGCCAGCTCACCAATCGAGGAACAGCCCCAGCATTTT
CASSPIEEQPQHF
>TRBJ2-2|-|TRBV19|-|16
TGTGCCAGTAGTATAGGGAGGACACCCTACACCGGGGAGCTGTTTTTT
CASSIGRTPYTGELFF
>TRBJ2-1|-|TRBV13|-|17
TGTGCCAGCAGCCCCCCGCCCGGGGACTCGGGCGCCAATGAGCAGTTCTTC
CASSPPPGDSGANEQFF
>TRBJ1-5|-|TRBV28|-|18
TGTGCCAGCAGCACCCCGAGGGGGAACTTCCATAGCAATCAGCCCCAGCATTTT
CASSTPRGNFHSNQPQHF
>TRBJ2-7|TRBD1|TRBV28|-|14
TGTGCCAGCAGTTACACAGGGGGCCACTACGAGCAGTACTTC
CASSYTGGHYEQYF
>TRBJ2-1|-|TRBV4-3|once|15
TGCGCCAGCAGCCAAGATAGAGGATCCTACAATGAGCAGTTCTTC
CASSQDRGSYNEQFF
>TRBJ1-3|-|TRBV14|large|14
TGTGCCAGCAGCCAATTCCAGGACGGAAACACCATATATTTT
CASSQFQDGNTIYF
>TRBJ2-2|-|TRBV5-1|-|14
TGCGCCAGCAGCTTGTGGGAAAACACCGGGGAGCTGTTTTTT
CASSLWENTGELFF
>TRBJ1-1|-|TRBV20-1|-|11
TGCAGTGCGACCCCGTCGGGGGTAGCTTTCTTT
CSATPSGVAFF